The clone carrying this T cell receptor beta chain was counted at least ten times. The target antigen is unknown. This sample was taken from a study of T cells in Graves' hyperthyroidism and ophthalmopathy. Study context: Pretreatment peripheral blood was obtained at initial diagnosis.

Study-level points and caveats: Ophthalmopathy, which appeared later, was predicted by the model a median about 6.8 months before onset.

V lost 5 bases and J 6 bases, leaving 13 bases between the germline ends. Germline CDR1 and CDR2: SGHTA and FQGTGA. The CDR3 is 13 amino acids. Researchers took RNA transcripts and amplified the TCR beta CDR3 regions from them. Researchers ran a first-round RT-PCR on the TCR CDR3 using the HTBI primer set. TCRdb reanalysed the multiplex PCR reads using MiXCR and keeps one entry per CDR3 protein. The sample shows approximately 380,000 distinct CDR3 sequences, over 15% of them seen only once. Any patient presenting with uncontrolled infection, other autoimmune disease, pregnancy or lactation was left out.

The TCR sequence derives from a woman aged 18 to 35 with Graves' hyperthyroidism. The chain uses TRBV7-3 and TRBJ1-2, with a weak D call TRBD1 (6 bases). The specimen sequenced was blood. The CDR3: CASSAARGHGYTF. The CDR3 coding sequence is TGTGCCAGCAGCGCCGCCAGGGGTCATGGCTACACCTTC.